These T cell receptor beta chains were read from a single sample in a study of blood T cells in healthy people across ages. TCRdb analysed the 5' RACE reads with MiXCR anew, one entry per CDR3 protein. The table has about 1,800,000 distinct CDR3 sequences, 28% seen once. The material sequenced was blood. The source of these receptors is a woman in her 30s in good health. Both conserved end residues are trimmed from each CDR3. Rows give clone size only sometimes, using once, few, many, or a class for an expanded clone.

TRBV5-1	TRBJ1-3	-	AIGGADGNTIY
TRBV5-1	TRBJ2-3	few	ASANGLGLTDTQY
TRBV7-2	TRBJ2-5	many	ASSSTGQVQETQY
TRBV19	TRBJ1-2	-	ATVSRGREIGYT
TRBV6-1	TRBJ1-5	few	ATAPVAPAYSNQPQH
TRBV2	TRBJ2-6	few	ASSETGSGANVLT
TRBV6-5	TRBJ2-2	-	ASRANGELF
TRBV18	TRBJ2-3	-	ASSPGGPEDTQY
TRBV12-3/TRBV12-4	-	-	ASTPSGRNYEQY
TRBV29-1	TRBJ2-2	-	SLRTGTETGELF
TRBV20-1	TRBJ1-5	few	SARSTGYSQPQH
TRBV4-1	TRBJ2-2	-	ASSQGTALSGELF
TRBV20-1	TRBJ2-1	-	SARVAGDFNEQF